The 25 T cell receptor beta chains reported below all come from one sample, sequenced in a study of T cell repertoires in cytomegalovirus infection. TCRdb passed the reads through MiXCR, listing each CDR3 protein once. The sample records more than 650,000 distinct CDR3 sequences, approximately 40% being singletons. The sequenced sample was PBMCs. These receptors all stem from a human donor in good health (CMV status not recorded). Some clones in this sample may be carry-over from other donors' samples.

The V gene is TRBV19, the J gene TRBJ2-1, with TRBD1 identical over 7 bases. Germline assignment: CDR1 LNHDA and CDR2 SQIVND (reference sequence). CDR3 length equals 14 residues. The V and J ends lost 6 bases and 8 bases, in that order; junction bases with no gene match: 10. The CDR3: CASRGQGVVDEQFF. The CDR3, as DNA: TGTGCCAGTAGAGGCCAGGGGGTTGTGGATGAGCAGTTCTTC.

This clonotype occurred once. Relative to the germline gene, one junction end is altered; a read error may explain this. The V gene is TRBV5-5, the J gene TRBJ1-5, with D tentatively TRBD1 (6 bases). The CDR3 is 16 amino acids. Germline loops: CDR1 SGHKS, CDR2 YYEKEE (reference sequence). CDR3 sequence: CASSLEPQGMRQHQHF. DNA of the CDR3: TGTGCCAGCAGCTTGGAGCCCCAGGGGATGCGACAGCACCAGCATTTT.

In this sample, this clonotype turned up a few times. The chain is built from TRBV20-1 and TRBJ2-3; D gene uncertain. Germline V gene data show CDR1 as DFQATT and CDR2 as SNEGSKA (reference sequence). Between the trimmed V and J ends, which lost 6 bases and 5 bases, there was a span of 6 bases. This CDR3 contains 10 residues. The CDR3 protein is CSASQDTQYF. DNA of the CDR3: TGCAGTGCCTCCCAAGATACGCAGTATTTT.

The chain links TRBV27 to TRBJ2-3; D tentatively fits TRBD1 or TRBD2 (5 bases each). This CDR3 is 13 amino acids long. The germline V gene has CDR1 MNHEY and CDR2 SMNVEV (reference sequence). The V and J ends lost 10 bases and 0 bases respectively, with 11 bases between them. CDR3 coding DNA: TGTGCCACCAGGGACCGGAGCACAGATACGCAGTATTTT. Its protein is CATRDRSTDTQYF.

This clonotype was counted between two and nine times. The V call is TRBV10-1, the J call TRBJ1-2; D gene uncertain. The CDR3 is made up of 13 amino acids. The germline V gene encodes CDR1 WNHNN and CDR2 SYGVQD (reference sequence). With 2 bases removed from V and 8 bases from J, the gap between germline ends came to 12 bases. CDR3 DNA sequence: TGCGCCAGCAGTGAGAGGAGGTCTAGCGGCTACACCTTC. It specifies CASSERRSSGYTF.

This chain uses TRBV7-6 with TRBJ1-5; 11 nucleotides align to TRBD1. This CDR3 region has 15 residues. Germline trimming cut 4 bases from V and 3 bases from J; bases unmatched to any gene: 2. Germline V CDR1 and CDR2: SGHVS, FNYEAQ. This chain's CDR3 is CASSSGQGDNQPQHF. CDR3 DNA: TGTGCCAGCAGCTCGGGACAGGGGGACAATCAGCCCCAGCATTTT.

This clonotype was observed a handful of times. The chain employs TRBV5-1 and TRBJ1-6; 11 positions agree with TRBD1. The CDR3 covers 16 residues. Germline V lookup: CDR1 SGHRS, CDR2 YFSETQ. Unmatched junction bases numbered 5, after V lost 0 bases and J lost 9 bases. The CDR3 protein is CASSLAGTGGVSPLHF. DNA for the CDR3: TGCGCCAGCAGCTTGGCCGGGACAGGGGGTGTTTCACCCCTCCACTTT.

As to this clonotype: The junction shows a germline mismatch at one end, possibly a read error. This chain uses TRBV7-3 with TRBJ2-7, with D perhaps assigned TRBD1 or TRBD2 (5 bases each). Germline loops: CDR1 SGHTA, CDR2 FQGTGA. The CDR3 sequence is 13 residues long. CDR3 in amino acids: CDSSPGRTYEQYF. The CDR3 nucleotides read TGTGACAGCAGCCCGGGACGGACCTACGAGCAGTACTTC.

This clonotype was seen at least ten times. CDR3 nucleotides: TGTGCCAGCAGCTTAGGTCGGGGCAGGGGGCCCTACGAGCAGTACTTC. Translating it yields CASSLGRGRGPYEQYF. This rearrangement joins TRBV7-2 to TRBJ2-7; 8 bases agree with TRBD1. The CDR3 contains 16 residues. Trimming at V came to 1 base and at J to 2 bases, leaving 7 bases not matched to a gene. Germline CDR1 and CDR2: SGHTA and FQGNSA. The complete variable domain, with remaining parts taken from reference TRBV7-2 and TRBJ2-7, reads GAGVSQSPSNKVTEKGKDVELRCDPISGHTALYWYRQSLGQGLEFLIYFQGNSAPDKSGLPSDRFSAERTGGSVSTLTIQRTQQEDSAVYLCASSLGRGRGPYEQYFGPGTRLTVT.

The chain joins TRBV7-3 to TRBJ1-5, with a weak D call TRBD1 (5 bases). This CDR3 has 13 amino acids. Germline CDR1 reads SGHTA; CDR2 reads FQGTGA. V was cut by 3 bases and J by 5 bases, with 8 bases left in between. The CDR3 loop is CASSFRVDQPQHF. DNA of the CDR3: TGTGCCAGCAGCTTCAGGGTTGATCAGCCCCAGCATTTT.

This clonotype was recorded many times. V and J are TRBV7-2 and TRBJ2-7; 9 bases align to TRBD2. Germline-derived CDR1 and CDR2 are SGHTA and FQGNSA. This CDR3 contains 15 residues. The trim removed 4 bases at V and 7 bases at J, leaving 11 bases unmatched. This CDR3 reads CASSSLSGRQGEQYF. Here the CDR3 DNA reads TGTGCCAGCAGCTCCCTAAGCGGGAGGCAGGGAGAGCAGTACTTC.

This clonotype has only a few counts. The chain joins TRBV6-1 to TRBJ2-3; possible D gene TRBD2, 6 bases. The CDR3 spans 16 residues. Trimming left V 3 bases short and J 2 bases short, with 15 bases between. CDR1 and CDR2 (germline): MNHNS, SASEGT. CDR3 loop: CASSDNLASTTDTQYF. For the CDR3, the DNA is TGTGCCAGCAGTGATAACCTAGCGTCCACCACAGATACGCAGTATTTT.

The genes are TRBV30 and TRBJ2-1; D gene unclear. Trimming removed 3 bases from V and 0 bases from J, with 15 bases in between. Per germline, CDR1 GTSNPN and CDR2 SVGIG (reference sequence). The CDR3 is made up of 16 amino acids. This CDR3 reads CAWRFAGPSSYNEQFF. The CDR3 region has the DNA TGTGCCTGGAGGTTTGCTGGGCCTAGCTCCTACAATGAGCAGTTCTTC.

V usage is TRBV10-3 and J usage is TRBJ1-4, with D unresolved. Germline CDR1 ENHRY, CDR2 SYGVKD. Deletions cut 2 bases from V and 7 bases from J, with 11 bases between. The CDR3 contains 14 residues. The CDR3 DNA reads as TGTGCCATCAGTGAGGACCGGGCCGGTGAAAAACTGTTTTTT. Its translation: CAISEDRAGEKLFF.

This clonotype occurred once. This rearrangement joins TRBV28 to TRBJ2-7; 9 nucleotides align to TRBD2. This CDR3 has 14 amino acids. The V and J ends lost 3 bases and 5 bases, in that order; junction bases with no gene match: 5. Germline V lookup: CDR1 MDHEN, CDR2 SYDVKM. The CDR3 sequence is CASSFGGRAHEQYF. The DNA of the CDR3 is TGTGCCAGCAGTTTTGGCGGGAGGGCCCACGAGCAGTACTTC.

This chain joins TRBV11-2 and TRBJ2-1; D uncertain. The V and J ends lost 5 bases and 4 bases respectively, with 15 bases between them. The CDR3 sequence is 15 residues long. CDR1 SGHAT and CDR2 FQNNGV come from the germline V gene. The CDR3 here is CASSHPGLGYNEQFF. CDR3 nucleotides: TGTGCCAGCAGCCACCCGGGCCTTGGGTACAATGAGCAGTTCTTC.

This clonotype appeared many times. This chain connects TRBV28 to TRBJ1-6; D unclear. The CDR3 spans 15 residues. V was pared by 3 bases and J by 6 bases, with 12 bases between. Germline lookup yields CDR1 MDHEN and CDR2 SYDVKM. The chain's CDR3 is CASSFYGLANSPLHF. DNA for the CDR3: TGTGCCAGCAGTTTTTACGGGTTAGCTAATTCACCCCTCCACTTT.

This chain links TRBV7-2 with TRBJ2-7; tentatively, D is TRBD1 (6 bases). The V gene's germline CDR1 is SGHTA and CDR2 FQGNSA. Trimming pared 2 bases from V and 0 bases from J, leaving 11 bases between. The CDR3 totals 15 residues. CDR3 bases: TGTGCCAGCAGCTTAATTAGGGACACCTCCTACGAGCAGTACTTC. It yields the protein CASSLIRDTSYEQYF.

This clonotype was seen a handful of times. The chain employs TRBV28 and TRBJ1-1, with 9 bases fitting TRBD1. J was trimmed by 5 bases and V by 3 bases; bases with no gene match: 7. Looked up from germline, CDR1 is MDHEN and CDR2 is SYDVKM. The CDR3 spans 15 residues. CDR3 in DNA: TGTGCCAGCAGTTTTTCGACAGGGGGACTAACTGAAGCTTTCTTT. Protein sequence: CASSFSTGGLTEAFF.

This clonotype was recorded many times. The chain links TRBV28 to TRBJ1-1; maybe TRBD1 (5 bases). Germline V gene data show CDR1 as MDHEN and CDR2 as SYDVKM. Trimming cost V 6 bases and J 3 bases, with 17 bases left between them. This CDR3 is 15 amino acids long. The chain's CDR3 is CASSFTGGMDTEAFF. The CDR3 DNA follows: TGTGCCAGCAGCTTCACCGGGGGGATGGACACTGAAGCTTTCTTT.

This chain uses TRBV7-2 with TRBJ1-4; TRBD1 matches at 7 bases. Germline loops: CDR1 SGHTA, CDR2 FQGNSA. This CDR3 has 16 amino acids. J lost 1 base, V lost 4 bases, and 6 bases had no gene match. The CDR3 sequence is CASSSRGGGTNEKLFF. CDR3 DNA sequence: TGTGCCAGCAGCTCCAGGGGGGGAGGAACTAATGAAAAACTGTTTTTT. The full variable domain, in which reference TRBV7-2 and TRBJ1-4 provide the parts outside the CDR3, is GAGVSQSPSNKVTEKGKDVELRCDPISGHTALYWYRQSLGQGLEFLIYFQGNSAPDKSGLPSDRFSAERTGGSVSTLTIQRTQQEDSAVYLCASSSRGGGTNEKLFFGSGTQLSVL.

The V and J genes are TRBV6-1 and TRBJ2-5; D perhaps matches TRBD2 (5 bases). Between the trimmed V and J ends, which lost 4 bases and 1 base, there was a span of 16 bases. The CDR3 has 16 amino acids. Germline V CDR1 and CDR2: MNHNS, SASEGT. The DNA of the CDR3 is TGTGCCAGCAGTGCCCCTAGCCAAACACCCCAAGAGACCCAGTACTTC. Translated: CASSAPSQTPQETQYF.

This sequence joins TRBV6-5 and TRBJ2-1; no firm D call. Germline loops: CDR1 MNHEY, CDR2 SVGAGI. V was trimmed by 6 bases and J by 0 bases, leaving 15 bases between them. CDR3 length: 16 residues. The CDR3 DNA reads as TGTGCCAGCAGGAGTACCGGGCCTAACTCCTACAATGAGCAGTTCTTC. Its translation: CASRSTGPNSYNEQFF.

On this clonotype: A much larger clone is a single base away; this may be a read error. The rearrangement uses TRBV19 and TRBJ2-1; a weak D match, TRBD1 (5 bases). CDR1 and CDR2 from the germline V gene are LNHDA and SQIVND (reference sequence). The CDR3 is made up of 14 amino acids. In DNA form, the CDR3 reads TGTGCCATTAGTATGGGGCAGCTACACAATGAGCAGTTCTTC. Translated, it gives CAISMGQLHNEQFF.

This clonotype was observed a handful of times. The CDR3 bases are TGTGCCAGCAGTTTCATCGATTATTCACCCCTCCACTTT. Translated, it gives CASSFIDYSPLHF. V gene TRBV27 combines with J gene TRBJ1-6; D ambiguous. Germline assignment: CDR1 MNHEY and CDR2 SMNVEV (reference sequence). The length of the CDR3 is 13 residues. V shed 3 bases and J shed 8 bases, with 8 bases lying between them.